This TCR beta chain was sequenced for a study of blood T cell repertoires in COVID-19. Original analysis: It was from reference gene primer amplification that nucleated cell counts were estimated. This table comes from immunoSEQ multiplex PCR, and its TCRdb copy is limited to in-frame clones, with some not included. V, J and clone size reflect that table, while D and trimming were determined from the DNA. The data contain 250,000 or so clones, around 86% of them singletons. V shed 4 bases, J shed 6 bases, and the junction held 6 bases outside the gene matches. This CDR3 has 14 amino acids. Looked up from germline, CDR1 is MNHEY and CDR2 is SVGAGI.

Sequenced input: peripheral blood. This chain uses TRBV6-5 with TRBJ2-3, with 8 bases identical to TRBD1. The source of this sequence is a woman aged 25 to 45 with active or convalescent COVID-19. The CDR3 reads CASSSTGTGDTQYF. CDR3 DNA: TGTGCCAGCAGTTCAACCGGGACAGGTGATACGCAGTATTTT.